These 19 T cell receptor beta chains came from one sample sequenced in a study of CD8 T cell repertoires and HIV-1 epitope variants. These receptors are not linked to any known antigen. Data came from immunoSEQ multiplex PCR; TCRdb stores just in-frame clones and leaves some out. Here the sample spans 5,000 to 7,000 clones, 66% being singletons. Sequencing was done on a sample of cultured CD8+ T cells derived from PBMCs. These TCRs come from a male donor with HIV.

This chain uses TRBV2 with TRBJ1-4; 9 bases are shared with TRBD1. Per the germline V gene, CDR1 is SNHLY and CDR2 is FYNNEI. CDR3 length: 15 residues. Trimming at V came to 6 bases and at J to 3 bases, leaving 5 bases not matched to a gene. DNA for the CDR3: TGTGCCAGCAGGGCACAGGGGGCCTCTAATGAAAAACTGTTTTTT. Protein sequence: CASRAQGASNEKLFF.

The chain links TRBV28 to TRBJ1-5, with D possibly TRBD1 on 6 matching bases. Germline V gives CDR1 MDHEN, CDR2 SYDVKM. Trimming removed 3 bases from V and 0 bases from J, with 6 bases in between. CDR3 length: 14 amino acids. CDR3 in DNA: TGTGCCAGCAGTTTGACAGGTAGCAATCAGCCCCAGCATTTT. Residues: CASSLTGSNQPQHF.

The chain recombines TRBV6-1 with TRBJ1-4, with a possible D match to TRBD1 (5 bases). The CDR3 has 17 residues. V gave up 4 bases and J gave up 0 bases, with 15 bases separating them. Germline-derived CDR1 and CDR2 are MNHNS and SASEGT. CDR3 residues: CASSGLWEGATNEKLFF. CDR3 nucleotide sequence: TGTGCCAGCAGTGGTCTATGGGAAGGGGCAACTAATGAAAAACTGTTTTTT.

The chain links TRBV7-9 to TRBJ2-7, with D tentatively TRBD1 (5 bases). V lost 5 bases and J 2 bases, leaving 13 bases between the germline ends. The CDR3 runs to 14 residues. Germline CDR1 is SEHNR and CDR2 is FQNEAQ (reference sequence). The CDR3, as DNA: TGTGCCAGCAGCCCGACCGACAGCACCTACGAGCAGTACTTC. This codes for CASSPTDSTYEQYF.

V usage is TRBV2 and J usage is TRBJ2-7, with D tentatively TRBD1 (6 bases). V shed 6 bases and J shed 0 bases, with 12 bases lying between them. Germline values: CDR1 SNHLY, CDR2 FYNNEI. The CDR3 has 14 residues. This chain's CDR3 is CASSGGQYSYEQYF. The CDR3 DNA reads as TGTGCCAGCAGCGGCGGACAGTACTCCTACGAGCAGTACTTC.

The chain employs TRBV28 and TRBJ2-7; no reliable D call. This CDR3 region has 10 residues. Germline CDR1 MDHEN, CDR2 SYDVKM. Trimming left V 8 bases short and J 4 bases short, with 6 bases between. CDR3 coding DNA: TGTGCCAGCGGTCAGTACGAGCAGTACTTC. Protein: CASGQYEQYF.

The sample holds one count of this clone. The chain employs TRBV6-6 and TRBJ2-7; a possible D gene is TRBD2 (5 bases). V was cut by 4 bases and J by 6 bases, with 13 bases left in between. CDR3 length equals 13 residues. Germline V lookup: CDR1 MNHNY, CDR2 SVGAGI (reference sequence). CDR3 in amino acids: CASSSLAEGEQYF. The CDR3 nucleotides are TGTGCCAGCAGTTCCTTGGCTGAGGGCGAGCAGTACTTC.

This chain links TRBV28 with TRBJ1-2, with D unclear. Trimming left V 2 bases short and J 2 bases short, with 9 bases between. The CDR3 runs to 14 residues. Germline assignment: CDR1 MDHEN and CDR2 SYDVKM. CDR3 region: CASSLSSRNYGYTF. For the CDR3, the DNA is TGTGCCAGCAGTTTAAGTTCCAGAAACTATGGCTACACCTTC.

The count of this clone is one. The chain has TRBV27 and TRBJ2-1, with D possibly being TRBD1 (5 bases). Trimming stripped 2 bases from V and 6 bases from J, with 11 bases between. Germline V gene lookup returns CDR1 MNHEY and CDR2 SMNVEV (reference sequence). The CDR3 runs 14 residues. The CDR3 sequence is CASSLRGQFNEQFF. CDR3 nucleotide sequence: TGTGCCAGCAGTTTAAGGGGCCAGTTCAATGAGCAGTTCTTC.

The V and J genes are TRBV5-6 and TRBJ2-3, with D hard to call. This CDR3 is built from 12 residues. The germline V gene encodes CDR1 SGHDT and CDR2 YYEEEE. V lost 4 bases, J lost 1 base, and 4 bases lay in between. CDR3 region: CASSRGTDTQYF. The CDR3 DNA is TGTGCCAGCAGCAGAGGCACAGATACGCAGTATTTT.

The chain couples TRBV27 to TRBJ2-7; the D gene is possibly TRBD1 (7 bases). The germline V gene encodes CDR1 MNHEY and CDR2 SMNVEV (reference sequence). The germline V and J ends were trimmed by 2 bases and 4 bases, with 21 bases remaining between them. The CDR3 is 17 residues long. This CDR3 is CASSLRTSETGRYEQYF. The DNA for the CDR3 is TGTGCCAGCAGTTTAAGAACTTCAGAGACAGGGAGGTACGAGCAGTACTTC.

The V call is TRBV7-8, the J call TRBJ2-1, with D perhaps being TRBD1 or TRBD2 (5 bases each). Trimming removed 6 bases from V and 8 bases from J, with 8 bases in between. This CDR3 is built from 11 residues. Germline V gene lookup returns CDR1 SGHVS and CDR2 FQNEAQ. The CDR3: CASRLGDEQFF. In DNA form, the CDR3 reads TGTGCCAGCAGACTAGGGGATGAGCAGTTCTTC.

This sequence joins TRBV5-8 and TRBJ2-1; D possibly corresponds to TRBD1 (7 bases). The CDR3 is 16 residues long. Germline assignment: CDR1 SGHTS and CDR2 YDEGEE. Trimming took off 2 bases at V and 6 bases at J, with 18 bases between the two ends. CDR3 in amino acids: CASSFVEGASFNEQFF. The CDR3 DNA reads as TGTGCCAGCAGCTTTGTGGAGGGGGCGTCTTTCAATGAGCAGTTCTTC. The full variable domain, with the rest looked up from reference TRBV5-8 and TRBJ2-1, is EAGVTQSPTHLIKTRGQQATLRCSPISGHTSVYWYQQALGLGLQFLLWYDEGEERNRGNFPPRFSGRQFPNYSSELNVNALELEDSALYLCASSFVEGASFNEQFFGPGTRLTVL.

The CDR3 sequence: CASSQDLGAGELFF. CDR3 DNA sequence: TGCGCCAGCAGCCAAGATCTGGGCGCCGGGGAGCTGTTTTTT. The chain employs TRBV4-1 and TRBJ2-2; no clear D. Looked up from germline, CDR1 is MGHRA and CDR2 is YSYEKL. The V end lost 0 bases, the J end lost 6 bases, and 8 bases lay between the germline ends. The CDR3 length is 14 residues.

This clone was detected only a few times. V and J are TRBV7-6 and TRBJ1-6; D ambiguous. V was clipped by 1 base and J by 8 bases, with 3 bases between them. This CDR3 region has 12 residues. Germline V CDR1 and CDR2: SGHVS, FNYEAQ. Here the CDR3 DNA reads TGTGCCAGCAGCTTAGAGTATTCACCCCTCCACTTT. As protein: CASSLEYSPLHF.

In nucleotides, the CDR3 is TGTGCCAGCAGGCGGACTAGCGGGGAGGGTGAGACCCAGTACTTC. Its translation: CASRRTSGEGETQYF. V and J are TRBV6-5 and TRBJ2-5; 12 bases are shared with TRBD2. V trimming: 6 bases; J trimming: 5 bases; junction bases outside the gene matches: 7. The CDR3 runs to 15 residues. Per the germline V gene, CDR1 is MNHEY and CDR2 is SVGAGI.

The V call is TRBV2, the J call TRBJ1-4; D is possibly TRBD1 (5 bases). CDR3 size: 13 residues. Trimming took 8 bases from V and 5 from J, leaving 12 bases between them. Germline CDR1 reads SNHLY; CDR2 reads FYNNEI. The CDR3 protein is CASLKTENEKLFF. The DNA of the CDR3 is TGTGCCAGCCTGAAGACAGAGAATGAAAAACTGTTTTTT.

The chain joins TRBV5-6 to TRBJ1-5; D is unresolved. Germline CDR1 reads SGHDT; CDR2 reads YYEEEE. The V gene lost 4 bases and the J gene lost 2 bases, with 13 bases spanning the gap. The CDR3 is 15 residues long. Here the CDR3 DNA reads TGTGCCAGCAGCCTCCTCCTGCTTGGCAATCAGCCCCAGCATTTT. Translating gives CASSLLLLGNQPQHF.

The rearrangement joins TRBV4-3 to TRBJ2-5; perhaps TRBD2 as D (5 bases). Germline V gives CDR1 LGHNA, CDR2 YSLEER. Trimming removed 4 bases from V and 5 bases from J, with 14 bases in between. The CDR3 contains 14 residues. The CDR3 coding sequence is TGCGCCAGCAGCCTGGATCCGAGGGCGGAGACCCAGTACTTC. Its protein is CASSLDPRAETQYF.